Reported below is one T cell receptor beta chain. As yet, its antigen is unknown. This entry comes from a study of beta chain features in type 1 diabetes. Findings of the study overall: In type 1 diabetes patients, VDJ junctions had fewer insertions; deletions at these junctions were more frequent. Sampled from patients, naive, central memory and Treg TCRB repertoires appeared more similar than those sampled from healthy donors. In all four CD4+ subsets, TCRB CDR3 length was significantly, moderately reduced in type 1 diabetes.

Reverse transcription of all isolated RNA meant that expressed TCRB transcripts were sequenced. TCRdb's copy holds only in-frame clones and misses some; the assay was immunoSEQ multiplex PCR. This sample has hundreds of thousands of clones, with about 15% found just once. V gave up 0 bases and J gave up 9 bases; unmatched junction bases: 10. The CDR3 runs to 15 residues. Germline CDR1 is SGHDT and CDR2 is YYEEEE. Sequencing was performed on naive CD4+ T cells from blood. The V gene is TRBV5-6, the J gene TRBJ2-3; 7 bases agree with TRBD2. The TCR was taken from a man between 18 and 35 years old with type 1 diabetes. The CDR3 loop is CASSLAHGRQSTQYF. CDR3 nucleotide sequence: TGTGCCAGCAGCTTGGCCCACGGGAGGCAGTCCACGCAGTATTTT. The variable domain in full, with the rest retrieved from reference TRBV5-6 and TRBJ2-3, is DAGVTQSPTHLIKTRGQQVTLRCSPKSGHDTVSWYQQALGQGPQFIFQYYEEEERQRGNFPDRFSGHQFPNYSSELNVNALLLGDSALYLCASSLAHGRQSTQYFGPGTRLTVL.